This paragraph reports one T cell receptor beta chain. The CDR3 loop spans 17 amino acids. The V end was cut by 3 bases, the J end by 2 bases, with 20 bases between. Looked up from germline, CDR1 is SGHNT and CDR2 is YYREEE (reference sequence). Libraries were prepared by immunoSEQ multiplex PCR; TCRdb keeps only in-frame clonotypes and omits some of them. The sample lists nearly 400,000 clones, about 90% seen once, with less than 2% in the top ten. The data were taken from a study of blood T cell repertoires in COVID-19. The cohort comprised adults aged roughly 18 to 95 years residing in approximately 25 US areas.

Specimen: PBMCs or T cells enriched from blood (not recorded which). This TCR derives from a woman in her twenties or thirties who had recovered from COVID-19. This chain uses TRBV5-4 with TRBJ1-2, with a tentative D call TRBD1 (5 bases). The CDR3 bases are TGTGCCAGCAGCTCGTTTGGCCGGGCAGGGTTGAACTATGGCTACACCTTC. Residues: CASSSFGRAGLNYGYTF.